A single sample gave rise to the 5 T cell receptor beta chains below, sequenced in a study of T-cell reconstitution after alpha-beta-depleted transplantation in children. Unique molecular identifiers tagged the TCRbeta library. MiXCR, applied by TCRdb to the PCR reads, yields one record per CDR3 protein. The sample records 600,000 to 800,000 distinct CDR3 sequences, around 13% being singletons. This sample comprised PBMCs, obtained before TCRalphabeta/CD19-depleted stem cell transplant. The receptors stem from a girl under 10 years old with congenital amegakaryocytic thrombocytopenia, due to receive a stem cell transplant.

At least ten counts were recorded for this clonotype. This sequence joins TRBV4-1 and TRBJ2-1; D unresolved. This CDR3 comprises 15 residues. Looked up from germline, CDR1 is MGHRA and CDR2 is YSYEKL. V was shortened by 1 base and J by 6 bases, with 13 bases between the two germline ends. CDR3 nucleotide sequence: TGCGCCAGCAGCCAAGTCGTGACGGTGCGCAATGAGCAGTTCTTC. Its protein product is CASSQVVTVRNEQFF.

This clonotype was observed a few times. CDR3 amino acids: CASSFRTSGRTGELFF. The CDR3 coding sequence is TGTGCCAGCAGCTTCAGGACTAGCGGGAGAACCGGGGAGCTGTTTTTT. The chain recombines TRBV7-2 with TRBJ2-2; 13 bases are shared with TRBD2. J lost 5 bases, V lost 3 bases, and 3 bases had no gene match. The CDR3 has 16 amino acids. Germline V lookup: CDR1 SGHTA, CDR2 FQGNSA.

In its sample, this clonotype was seen a few times. The V and J genes are TRBV25-1 and TRBJ2-1, with TRBD1 matching 8 bases. After removal of 3 bases from V and 1 base from J, the junction contained 8 bases not matched to a gene. CDR3 length equals 17 residues. Germline V gene data show CDR1 as MGHDK and CDR2 as SYGVNS. The CDR3 region is CASSDSRTGTSYNEQFF. The CDR3, as DNA: TGTGCCAGCAGTGATTCTAGGACAGGGACATCCTACAATGAGCAGTTCTTC.

V usage is TRBV20-1 and J usage is TRBJ2-3, with D perhaps TRBD2 (5 bases). Trimming removed 3 bases at V and 4 bases at J, with 14 bases between. This CDR3 comprises 14 residues. Looked up from germline, CDR1 is DFQATT and CDR2 is SNEGSKA (reference sequence). In DNA, the CDR3 is TGCAGTGCTAGTCGTCTAGCTTCTCCAGATACGCAGTATTTT. It is translated as CSASRLASPDTQYF.

The gene calls are TRBV25-1 and TRBJ2-3; possibly TRBD2 for D (5 bases). Trimming stripped 3 bases from V and 1 base from J, with 26 bases between. The CDR3 length is 20 residues. Germline V gene sequence: CDR1 MGHDK, CDR2 SYGVNS. The CDR3 DNA is TGTGCCAGCAGTGATCTTGAGGCGATGGCGGGTCCTCCGGGCACAGATACGCAGTATTTT. Encoded protein: CASSDLEAMAGPPGTDTQYF.